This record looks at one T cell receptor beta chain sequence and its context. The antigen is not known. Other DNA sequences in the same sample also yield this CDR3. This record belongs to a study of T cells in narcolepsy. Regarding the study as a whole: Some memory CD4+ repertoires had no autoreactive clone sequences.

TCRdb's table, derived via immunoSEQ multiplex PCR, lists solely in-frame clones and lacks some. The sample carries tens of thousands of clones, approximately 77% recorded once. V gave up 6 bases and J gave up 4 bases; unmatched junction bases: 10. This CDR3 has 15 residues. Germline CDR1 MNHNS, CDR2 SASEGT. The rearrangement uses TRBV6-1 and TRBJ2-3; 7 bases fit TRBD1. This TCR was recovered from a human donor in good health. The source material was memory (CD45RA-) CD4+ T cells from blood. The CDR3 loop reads CASRMTGWQSDTQYF. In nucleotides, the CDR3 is TGTGCCAGCAGGATGACAGGGTGGCAGTCAGATACGCAGTATTTT.